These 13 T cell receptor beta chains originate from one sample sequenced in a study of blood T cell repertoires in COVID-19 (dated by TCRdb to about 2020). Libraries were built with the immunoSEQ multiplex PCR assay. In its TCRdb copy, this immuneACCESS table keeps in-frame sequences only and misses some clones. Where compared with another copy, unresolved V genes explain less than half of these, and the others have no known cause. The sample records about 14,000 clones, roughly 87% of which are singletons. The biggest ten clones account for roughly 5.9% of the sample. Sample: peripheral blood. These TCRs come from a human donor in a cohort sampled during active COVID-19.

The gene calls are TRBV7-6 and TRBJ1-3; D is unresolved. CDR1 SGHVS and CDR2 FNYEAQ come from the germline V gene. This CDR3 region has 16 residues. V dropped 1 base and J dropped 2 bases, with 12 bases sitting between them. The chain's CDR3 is CASSLVADNTGNTIYF. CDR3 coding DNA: TGTGCCAGCAGCTTAGTGGCTGACAATACTGGAAACACCATATATTTT.

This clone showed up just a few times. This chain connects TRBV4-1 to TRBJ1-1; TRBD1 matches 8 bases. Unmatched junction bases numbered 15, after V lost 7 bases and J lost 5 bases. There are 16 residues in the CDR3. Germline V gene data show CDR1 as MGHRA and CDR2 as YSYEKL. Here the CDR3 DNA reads TGCGCCAGCACGCCTGTAACCGGGACAGGAGGGACTGAAGCTTTCTTT. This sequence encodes CASTPVTGTGGTEAFF.

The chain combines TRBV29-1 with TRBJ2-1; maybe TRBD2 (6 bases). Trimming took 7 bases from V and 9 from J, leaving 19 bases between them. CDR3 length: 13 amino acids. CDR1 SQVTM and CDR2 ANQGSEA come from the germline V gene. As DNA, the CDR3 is TGCAGCGCTAACCAGGGAGGTAACGCTGAGCAGTTCTTC. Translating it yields CSANQGGNAEQFF.

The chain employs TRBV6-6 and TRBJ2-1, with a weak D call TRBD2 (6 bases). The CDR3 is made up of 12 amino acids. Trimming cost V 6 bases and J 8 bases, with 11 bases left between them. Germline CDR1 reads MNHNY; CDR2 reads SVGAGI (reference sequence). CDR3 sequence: CASSRTGDEQFF. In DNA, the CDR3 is TGTGCCAGCAGCCGGACGGGGGATGAGCAGTTCTTC.

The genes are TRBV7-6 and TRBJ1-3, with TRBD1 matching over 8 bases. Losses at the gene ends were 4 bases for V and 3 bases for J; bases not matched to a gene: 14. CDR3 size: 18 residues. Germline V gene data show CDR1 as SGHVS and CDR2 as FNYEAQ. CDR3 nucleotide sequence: TGTGCCAGCAGCTCGGGGAGTTGGGACAGGTCTTATGGAAACACCATATATTTT. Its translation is CASSSGSWDRSYGNTIYF. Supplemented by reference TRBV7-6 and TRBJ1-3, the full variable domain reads GAGVSQSPRYKVTKRGQDVALRCDPISGHVSLYWYRQALGQGPEFLTYFNYEAQQDKSGLPNDRFSAERPEGSISTLTIQRTEQRDSAMYRCASSSGSWDRSYGNTIYFGEGSWLTVV.

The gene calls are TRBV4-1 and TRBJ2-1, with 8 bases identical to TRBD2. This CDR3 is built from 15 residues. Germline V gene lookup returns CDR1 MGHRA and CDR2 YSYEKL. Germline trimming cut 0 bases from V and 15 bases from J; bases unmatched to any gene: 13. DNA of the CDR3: TGCGCCAGCAGCCAAGATCTAGCGGGCCAAACTGTGCGGTTCTTC. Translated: CASSQDLAGQTVRFF.

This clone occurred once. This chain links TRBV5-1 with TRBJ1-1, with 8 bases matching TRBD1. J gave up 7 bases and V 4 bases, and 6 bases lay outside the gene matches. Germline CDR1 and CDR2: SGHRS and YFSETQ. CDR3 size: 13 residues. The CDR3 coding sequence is TGCGCCAGCAGCCTGGGGACAGGACTTGAAGCTTTCTTT. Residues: CASSLGTGLEAFF.

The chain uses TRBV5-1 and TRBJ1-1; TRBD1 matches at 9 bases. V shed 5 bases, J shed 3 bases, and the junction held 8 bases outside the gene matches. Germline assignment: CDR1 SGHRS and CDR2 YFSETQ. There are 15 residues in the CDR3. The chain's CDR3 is CASRLNRGRDTEAFF. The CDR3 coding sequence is TGCGCCAGCAGACTTAACAGGGGGCGTGACACTGAAGCTTTCTTT.

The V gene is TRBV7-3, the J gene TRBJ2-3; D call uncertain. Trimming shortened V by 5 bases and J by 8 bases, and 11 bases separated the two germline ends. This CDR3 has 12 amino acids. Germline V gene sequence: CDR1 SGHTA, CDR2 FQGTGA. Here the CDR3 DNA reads TGTGCCAGCAGCCCCGATCTAAGTACGCAGTATTTT. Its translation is CASSPDLSTQYF.

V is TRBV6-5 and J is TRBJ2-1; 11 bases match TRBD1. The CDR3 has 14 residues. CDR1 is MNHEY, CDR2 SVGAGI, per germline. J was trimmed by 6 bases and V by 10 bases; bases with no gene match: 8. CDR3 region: CATKKDRGLNEQFF. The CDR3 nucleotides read TGTGCCACCAAAAAGGACAGGGGGCTCAATGAGCAGTTCTTC.

The CDR3 nucleotides are TGTGCCAGCAGCTGGGTCGGAGAACTAAATGAGCAGTTCTTC. This codes for CASSWVGELNEQFF. The V gene is TRBV7-2, the J gene TRBJ2-1; D not resolved. CDR1 and CDR2 (germline): SGHTA, FQGNSA. V was trimmed by 4 bases and J by 7 bases, leaving 14 bases between them. This CDR3 comprises 14 residues.

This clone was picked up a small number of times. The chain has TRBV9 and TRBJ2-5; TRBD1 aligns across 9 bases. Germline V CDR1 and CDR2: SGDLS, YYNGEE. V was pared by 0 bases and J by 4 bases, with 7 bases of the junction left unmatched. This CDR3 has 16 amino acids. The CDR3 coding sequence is TGTGCCAGCAGCGTAGATGGGACAGGGCGACGAGAGACCCAGTACTTC. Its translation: CASSVDGTGRRETQYF.

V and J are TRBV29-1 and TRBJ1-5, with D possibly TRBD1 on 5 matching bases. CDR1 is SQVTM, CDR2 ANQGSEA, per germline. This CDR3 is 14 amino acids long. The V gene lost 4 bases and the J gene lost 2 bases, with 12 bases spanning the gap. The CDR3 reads CSVAAGSGNQPQHF. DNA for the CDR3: TGCAGCGTTGCAGCAGGGTCGGGCAATCAGCCCCAGCATTTT.